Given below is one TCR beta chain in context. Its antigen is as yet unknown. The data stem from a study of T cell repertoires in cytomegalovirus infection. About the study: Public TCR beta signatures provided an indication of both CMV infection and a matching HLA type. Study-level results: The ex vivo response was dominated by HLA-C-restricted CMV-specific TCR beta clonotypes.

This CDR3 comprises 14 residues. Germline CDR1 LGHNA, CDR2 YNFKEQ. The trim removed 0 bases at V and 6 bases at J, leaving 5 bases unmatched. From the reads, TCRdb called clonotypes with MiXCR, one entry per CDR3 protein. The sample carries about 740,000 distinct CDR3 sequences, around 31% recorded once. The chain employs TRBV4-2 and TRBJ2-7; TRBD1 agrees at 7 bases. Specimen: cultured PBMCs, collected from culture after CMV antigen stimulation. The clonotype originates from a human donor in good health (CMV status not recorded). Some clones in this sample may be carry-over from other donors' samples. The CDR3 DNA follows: TGTGCCAGCAGCCAAGAAGACAGGGCTGGCGAGCAGTACTTC. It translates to CASSQEDRAGEQYF.